This passage covers 4 T cell receptor beta chains from one sample sequenced in a study of blood T cells in healthy people across ages. It was with a sample-barcoded 5' primer and a J-beta primer mix that a second PCR of roughly 7 to 12 cycles was run. In TCRdb, the 5' RACE reads were re-called with MiXCR into one record per CDR3 protein. The data contain about 580,000 distinct CDR3 sequences, roughly 48% of them seen just once; the ten biggest clones take up 20% to 25%. The sample consisted of blood. All receptors come from a man older than 75 in good health.

A word on this clonotype: A read error is possible here, since a much larger clone lies one base away. This rearrangement joins TRBV6-6 to TRBJ1-2; possibly TRBD1 for D (5 bases). Germline V gene sequence: CDR1 MNHNY, CDR2 SVGAGI (reference sequence). This CDR3 has 12 residues. The CDR3 bases are TGTACCAGCGGGACGGATAACTATGGCTACACCTTC. Its protein product is CTSGTDNYGYTF.

This clonotype was found a few times. The V and J genes are TRBV6-4 and TRBJ2-5; 7 positions match TRBD2. J gave up 11 bases and V 5 bases, and 20 bases lay outside the gene matches. The germline CDR1 and CDR2 sequences are MRHNA and SNTAGT. This CDR3 spans 16 amino acids. The CDR3 here is CASSLLGRGIGNEQYF. CDR3 sequence (DNA): TGTGCCAGCAGTCTCCTGGGGCGGGGGATAGGCAATGAGCAGTACTTC.

This clonotype came up a few times. The chain recombines TRBV3-1 with TRBJ2-1, with 13 bases identical to TRBD2. The CDR3 is 17 residues long. J was trimmed by 5 bases and V by 3 bases; bases with no gene match: 7. The germline gives CDR1 LGHDT, CDR2 YNNKEL (reference sequence). The CDR3 sequence: CASSQTSGGFPHNEQFF. For the CDR3, the DNA is TGTGCCAGCAGCCAGACTAGCGGGGGGTTCCCCCACAATGAGCAGTTCTTC.

The chain has TRBV25-1 and TRBJ2-5; TRBD1 agrees at 9 bases. CDR1 and CDR2 from the germline V gene are MGHDK and SYGVNS. The J segment lost 4 bases and the V segment lost 2 bases, leaving 5 bases of the junction unmatched. The CDR3 contains 15 residues. CDR3 coding DNA: TGTGCCAGCAGTGAAAGGGACAGGGTGCTAGAGACCCAGTACTTC. It specifies CASSERDRVLETQYF.